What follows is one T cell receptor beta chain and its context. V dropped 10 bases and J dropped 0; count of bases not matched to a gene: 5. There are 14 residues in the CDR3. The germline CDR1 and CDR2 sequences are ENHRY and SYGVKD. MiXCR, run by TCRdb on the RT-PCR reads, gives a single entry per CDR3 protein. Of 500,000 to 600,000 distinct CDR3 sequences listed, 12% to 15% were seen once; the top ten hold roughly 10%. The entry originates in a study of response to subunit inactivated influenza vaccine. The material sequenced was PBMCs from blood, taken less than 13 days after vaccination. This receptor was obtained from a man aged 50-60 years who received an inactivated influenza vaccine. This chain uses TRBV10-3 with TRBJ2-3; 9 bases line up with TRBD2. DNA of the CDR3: TGTGCCACATGGGGGACTAGCAGCACAGATACGCAGTATTTT. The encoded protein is CATWGTSSTDTQYF.